This T cell receptor beta chain was captured by sequencing in a study of blood T cell repertoires in COVID-19 (dated by TCRdb to the early 2020s). The study in broad terms: The collaborator samples originated in the United States, Italy and Spain and spanned the acute and convalescent phases of COVID-19. The prospective study material was composed of cDNA or gDNA derived from T cells, B-cell-depleted T cells, or PBMCs. Subjects who had been exposed to COVID-19, were actively infected with it, or had recovered from it provided the deeply sampled blood TCRbeta repertoires that made up the dataset. The repertoires were made available in a free public database intended to serve as a resource for research on the immune response to SARS-CoV-2. Samples came from the ongoing ImmuneRACE study (first 160 participants) plus 1,254 subjects from 6 global collaborators. The sample metadata nearly always contained a de-identified subject ID, COVID-19 status, age in years and sex. Where available, HLA class I and class II types were obtained from metadata supplied by the sample provider rather than from assay-based typing. Broader findings and caveats from the paper: The quantity of clinical and demographic metadata differed by source and by participant and was supplied without curation.

Remarks on this clone: No cognate antigen has been identified for it. No much larger clone exists at a distance of one base, and base qualities are not known.

In Seattle, one collaborating source enrolled patients while the infection was active and tracked those patients longitudinally over the course of disease. Collaborating institutions collected whole blood in K2EDTA tubes following their own protocols. For TCRbeta analysis, collaborators shipped samples in one of three forms: frozen whole blood, isolated PBMCs, or DNA extracted from either of those sample types. From the cysteine up to the phenylalanine, the CDR3 has a length of 13 residues. Only CDR3 DNA remains: 39 bases, in frame from the first base. The germline V gene yields SGHTA for CDR1 and FQGNSA for CDR2. Trimming removed 2 bases from V and 9 bases from J, leaving 12 bases between the germline ends. TCRbeta CDR3 regions were amplified from genomic DNA by means of the immunoSEQ Assay, a bias-controlled multiplex PCR. The original pipeline was this. The number of nucleated cells in each sample was estimated from the amplification of reference gene primers within the assay. To quantify the absolute abundance of each unique TCRbeta CDR3 rearrangement, sequence reads were collapsed and filtered. For each sample, productive Simpson clonality was calculated as the square root of Simpson's diversity index over productive rearrangements. TCRdb stores this immuneACCESS table with in-frame sequences only. Part of the clones is absent; in the studies checked, under half of the shortfall reflects unresolved V genes, and no reason is known for the rest. The DNA was the basis for D and trimming; V, J and clone size are from that table. In this sample the table shows about 220,000 clones, approximately 85% of which occur a single time. About 2.4% of the sample is held by the ten biggest clonotypes.

Source material: peripheral blood. The sequence links TRBV7-2 to TRBJ2-3; a tentative D call is TRBD1 (6 bases match). The TCR originated in a woman between 65 and 79 years old with COVID-19, enrolled during active disease. The CDR3 reads CASSLQRRGTQYF. The DNA sequence is as follows: TGTGCCAGCAGCTTACAGAGAAGGGGGACGCAGTATTTT.